This TCR beta chain was sequenced for a study of blood T cell repertoires in COVID-19. Looking at the study overall: Sites across the United States, Italy and Spain contributed samples from acute and convalescent COVID-19. Sources were T cells, B-cell-depleted T cells, or PBMCs; the material itself was cDNA or gDNA.

In the source study's methods: Reference gene primer amplification yielded estimated nucleated cell counts. TCRdb's table, derived via immunoSEQ multiplex PCR, lists solely in-frame clones and lacks some. V and J calls and clone size follow that table, whereas D and trimming were derived from the DNA. This sample has about 80,000 clones; roughly 80% occur once, and the top ten carry under 45%. Germline lookup yields CDR1 SEHNR and CDR2 FQNEAQ (reference sequence). Trimming left V 4 bases short and J 3 bases short, with 13 bases between. The length of the CDR3 is 14 residues. The specimen was peripheral blood. J is TRBJ2-7 and V is TRBV7-9, with D uncertain. This TCR was recovered from a woman in her 70s with acute or convalescent COVID-19. CDR3: CASSSPLDVYEQYF. In DNA form, the CDR3 reads TGTGCCAGCAGCTCCCCCCTAGATGTCTACGAGCAGTACTTC.